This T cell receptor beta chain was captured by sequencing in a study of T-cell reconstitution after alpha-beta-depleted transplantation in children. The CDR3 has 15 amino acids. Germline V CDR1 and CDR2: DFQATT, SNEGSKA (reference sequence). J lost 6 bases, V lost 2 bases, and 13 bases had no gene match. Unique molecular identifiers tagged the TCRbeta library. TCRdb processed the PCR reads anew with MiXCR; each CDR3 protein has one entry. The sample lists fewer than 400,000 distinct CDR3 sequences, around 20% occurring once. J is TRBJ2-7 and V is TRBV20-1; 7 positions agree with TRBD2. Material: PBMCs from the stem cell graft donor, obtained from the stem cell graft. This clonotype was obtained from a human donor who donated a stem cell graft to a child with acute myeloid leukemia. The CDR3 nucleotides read TGCAGTGCTAGAATCGGGGGAGGGCCGAGTCGCGAGCAGTACTTC. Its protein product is CSARIGGGPSREQYF.